This entry lists 22 T cell receptor beta chains sequenced from one sample in a study of tumor-infiltrating lymphocytes in primary liver carcinoma. For each extraction, RNA and DNA were obtained together from 20-30 mg of unsorted bulk tissue. The input was around 0.5 ug total RNA; TCR beta cDNA was made from it with a constant-region primer. Library construction for TCR beta comprised three nested multiplex PCR rounds performed with slightly modified ARM-PCR. Researchers ran the first two PCR rounds for roughly 11 cycles each with TRBV1-TRBV30 forward primers and a C-beta reverse primer. MiXCR was run by TCRdb on the multiplex PCR reads, yielding one entry per CDR3 protein. Found here are about 130,000 distinct CDR3 sequences, 55% to 75% of them singletons; the top ten hold roughly 8%. Sequenced: liver tumor tissue from sampling region 3. Subset denoted: tumor region T3, left-lateral pole. These receptors came from a woman between 55 and 75 years old with primary liver carcinoma and hepatitis B virus infection.

On this clonotype: A read error may produce the germline difference seen at one junction end. The chain joins TRBV29-1 to TRBJ2-3; 8 bases are a match to TRBD2. Germline CDR1 reads SQVTM; CDR2 reads ANQGSEA. The CDR3 loop spans 14 amino acids. CDR3 residues: CSTSSGSRTVTQYF. The CDR3 DNA follows: TGCAGCACCTCGAGCGGGAGCAGGACAGTTACGCAGTATTTT.

As regards this clonotype: The junction shows a germline mismatch at one end, possibly a read error. V gene TRBV10-2 combines with J gene TRBJ1-4, with TRBD1 matching over 7 bases. The CDR3 sequence is 14 residues long. Germline assignment: CDR1 WSHSY and CDR2 SAAADI. The CDR3 region is CASSRQGRSEKQFF. The CDR3 DNA reads as TGCGCCAGTAGCCGACAGGGCAGGAGTGAAAAACAGTTTTTT.

Points on this clonotype: This is likely a read error, given that the CDR3 carries no conserved phenylalanine or tryptophan at its end. The chain joins TRBV29-1 to TRBJ2-1; TRBD1 matches at 8 bases. V lost 4 bases and J lost 9; bases outside the gene matches: 14. This CDR3 is 15 amino acids long. Germline loops: CDR1 SQVTM, CDR2 ANQGSEA. The CDR3 here is CSVGRRGRIIGEQFL. CDR3 DNA sequence: TGCAGCGTTGGCCGCAGGGGGCGTATTATCGGTGAGCAGTTCCTC.

This clonotype is medium-sized by share. V is TRBV6-5 and J is TRBJ2-1, with D possibly TRBD2 on 5 matching bases. The CDR3 runs 16 residues. The V end was cut by 2 bases, the J end by 4 bases, with 15 bases between. CDR1 and CDR2 (germline): MNHEY, SVGAGI. CDR3 DNA sequence: TGTGCCAGCAGTTACCGTCCAGCGGTGGATTACAATGAGCAGTTCTTC. It encodes CASSYRPAVDYNEQFF.

Worth noting for this clonotype: The junction shows a germline mismatch at one end, possibly a read error. The gene calls are TRBV12-3 or TRBV12-4 and TRBJ2-5; 9 bases are a match to TRBD1. The CDR3 consists of 15 residues. This chain's CDR3 is CASSYSTGGAETQYF. In nucleotides, the CDR3 is TGTGCCAGTAGTTATTCCACAGGGGGCGCGGAGACCCAGTACTTC.

This clonotype was detected many times. This chain joins TRBV5-1 and TRBJ1-4; TRBD1 aligns across 9 bases. The junction had 10 bases not matched to a gene; V was cut back by 2 bases and J by 11 bases. Germline assignment: CDR1 SGHRS and CDR2 YFSETQ. The CDR3 runs to 15 residues. CDR3 in DNA: TGCGCCAGCAGCTTCCGCCGGGACAGGGACGACAAACTGTTTTTT. Translation: CASSFRRDRDDKLFF.

About this clonotype: This may be a read error, as it is one base from a much larger clone. The rearrangement joins TRBV6-1 to TRBJ2-3; the match to TRBD1 covers 8 bases. The germline V gene has CDR1 MNHNS and CDR2 SASEGT. V gave up 0 bases and J gave up 7 bases; unmatched junction bases: 9. The CDR3 extends over 16 amino acids. CDR3 in amino acids: CASSEAFRGRTYTQYF. In DNA, the CDR3 is TGTGCCAGCAGTGAAGCATTCAGGGGGCGGACATATACGCAGTATTTT.

Comments on this clonotype: One end of the junction varies from germline; a read error may be responsible. The rearrangement joins TRBV29-1 to TRBJ2-3; D tentatively reads TRBD1 or TRBD2 (5 bases each). Germline CDR1 and CDR2: SQVTM and ANQGSEA. This CDR3 spans 18 amino acids. DNA of the CDR3: TGCAGCGCTGAAGCGTTGGGTAGGGTGGGGGTTAGCTCAGATACGCAGTATTTT. Protein: CSAEALGRVGVSSDTQYF.

The V and J genes are TRBV28 and TRBJ2-7, with D possibly being TRBD2 (5 bases). This CDR3 is built from 12 residues. Germline values: CDR1 MDHEN, CDR2 SYDVKM. The V gene lost 4 bases and the J gene lost 12 bases, with 16 bases spanning the gap. The CDR3 DNA follows: TGTGCCAGCAGTTCGTCACATTGGGAGTGGTACTTC. Translation gives CASSSSHWEWYF.

V gene TRBV11-2 combines with J gene TRBJ2-3, with a possible D match to TRBD2 (5 bases). Germline CDR1 and CDR2: SGHAT and FQNNGV. The CDR3 contains 18 residues. V was clipped by 4 bases and J by 0 bases, with 20 bases between them. CDR3 DNA sequence: TGTGCCAGCAGCTCTGGATTAGCGAGAGTACTGAGCACAGATACGCAGTATTTT. Its translation: CASSSGLARVLSTDTQYF.

This chain uses TRBV6-1 with TRBJ2-3; D is undetermined. The CDR3 runs to 14 residues. Per germline, CDR1 MNHNS and CDR2 SASEGT. The CDR3 here is CGSSDGGPTDTQYF. CDR3 nucleotide sequence: TGTGGTAGCAGTGATGGTGGCCCTACAGATACGCAGTATTTT.

Notes on this clonotype: At one end the junction does not follow the germline gene, possibly because of a read error. The rearrangement uses TRBV4-1 and TRBJ2-7; D perhaps matches TRBD2 (5 bases). CDR1 and CDR2 from the germline V gene are MGHRA and YSYEKL. The CDR3 has 15 amino acids. CDR3 nucleotides: TGCGCCAACAGCCAAGTAACTAGACTACTCTACGAGCAGTACTTC. Protein sequence: CANSQVTRLLYEQYF.

Turning to this clonotype: The junction does not match germline at one end; this may be a read error. The CDR3 nucleotides are TGCGCCAGCGGCTTGGCCCTACCAGCGGGAGGCCACAATGAGCAGTTCTTC. Protein sequence: CASGLALPAGGHNEQFF. V gene TRBV5-1 combines with J gene TRBJ2-1, with 9 bases fitting TRBD2. CDR1 and CDR2 (germline): SGHRS, YFSETQ. This CDR3 contains 17 residues.

This clonotype was picked up one time. At one of its ends the junction is not consistent with the germline gene, which may arise from a read error. The chain joins TRBV5-1 to TRBJ2-2, with D possibly being TRBD2 (6 bases). Germline CDR1 SGHRS, CDR2 YFSETQ. CDR3 length: 16 amino acids. CDR3 coding DNA: TGTGCCAGCAGTTTGCGTATGGGGGGAGAGACCGAGGAGCTGTTTTTT. It is translated as CASSLRMGGETEELFF.

Turning to this clonotype: The junction differs from germline at one of its ends, possibly a read error. This chain uses TRBV11-2 with TRBJ2-3; tentative D call: TRBD2 (5 bases). Germline V lookup: CDR1 SGHAT, CDR2 FQNNGV. This CDR3 region has 17 residues. The CDR3 here is CASSLGRLTYTSDTRHF. In DNA form, the CDR3 reads TGTGCCAGCAGCTTAGGGAGACTAACGTACACGTCAGATACGCGGCATTTT. Variable domain in full (rest from reference TRBV11-2 and TRBJ2-3): EAGVAQSPRYKIIEKRQSVAFWCNPISGHATLYWYQQILGQGPKLLIQFQNNGVVDDSQLPKDRFSAERLKGVDSTLKIQPAKLEDSAVYLCASSLGRLTYTSDTRHFGPGTRLTVL.

Comments on this clonotype: A junction boundary mismatches the germline segment, possibly from a read error. This chain connects TRBV12-3 or TRBV12-4 to TRBJ2-2; unclear D gene. This CDR3 has 13 residues. CDR3 DNA: TGCGCCAGCAGTTCGACATCCGCCGGGGAGCTGTTTTTT. Amino acid sequence: CASSSTSAGELFF.

By sample share, this clonotype is medium-sized. The V gene is TRBV11-3, the J gene TRBJ2-1; D tentatively fits TRBD1 or TRBD2 (5 bases each). V shed 0 bases and J shed 11 bases, with 8 bases lying between them. The CDR3 extends over 12 amino acids. Per the germline V gene, CDR1 is SGHNT and CDR2 is YENEEA. The CDR3 sequence is CASSLDWGKQFF. DNA of the CDR3: TGTGCCAGCAGCTTAGACTGGGGGAAGCAGTTCTTC. Complete variable domain (other parts from reference TRBV11-3 and TRBJ2-1): EAGVVQSPRYKIIEKKQPVAFWCNPISGHNTLYWYLQNLGQGPELLIRYENEEAVDDSQLPKDRFSAERLKGVDSTLKIQPAELGDSAVYLCASSLDWGKQFFGPGTRLTVL.

Comment on this clonotype: One end of the junction varies from germline; a read error may be responsible. The chain's CDR3 is CSVGGRGKETQNF. CDR3 in DNA: TGCAGCGTTGGGGGGCGCGGCAAAGAGACCCAGAACTTC. The chain has TRBV29-1 and TRBJ2-5; possibly TRBD1 for D (6 bases). Germline V gene sequence: CDR1 SQVTM, CDR2 ANQGSEA. The CDR3 covers 13 residues.

This clonotype was detected ten times or more. This chain links TRBV12-3 or TRBV12-4 with TRBJ2-2, with D perhaps given as TRBD1 or TRBD2 (5 bases each). CDR3 size: 13 residues. Deletions cut 2 bases from V and 6 bases from J, with 7 bases between. In DNA, the CDR3 is TGTGCCAGCAGTTTATGGGGACCCGGGGAGCTGTTTTTT. Translation: CASSLWGPGELFF.

Of note for this clonotype: One end of the junction does not line up with germline, which may come from a read error. The gene calls are TRBV11-3 and TRBJ1-1; D is unresolved. The CDR3 is 13 residues long. CDR1 is SGHNT and CDR2 is YENEEA in the germline V gene. CDR3 sequence (DNA): TGTGCCAACAGCCGTTCACCGGCCACTGAAGCATCCTTT. This translates into CANSRSPATEASF.

As concerns this clonotype: A read error may produce the germline difference seen at one junction end. This chain connects TRBV11-2 to TRBJ2-7; possibly TRBD1 or TRBD2 for D (5 bases each). Germline loops: CDR1 SGHAT, CDR2 FQNNGV. This CDR3 region has 13 residues. The CDR3: CASSSERGYEQYF. As DNA, the CDR3 is TGTGCTAGCAGCTCTGAGAGGGGCTACGAGCAGTACTTC.

This clonotype was counted many times. This chain joins TRBV28 and TRBJ1-6; D is undetermined. Germline V gene sequence: CDR1 MDHEN, CDR2 SYDVKM. V was cut by 7 bases and J by 4 bases, with 26 bases left in between. The CDR3 sequence is 19 residues long. CDR3 nucleotide sequence: TGTGCCAGCACCACCTTAGCCGGGCCAGTAGGACCTTATAATTCACCCCTCCACTTT. It yields the protein CASTTLAGPVGPYNSPLHF. The full variable domain, in which reference TRBV28 and TRBJ1-6 provide the parts outside the CDR3, is DVKVTQSSRYLVKRTGEKVFLECVQDMDHENMFWYRQDPGLGLRLIYFSYDVKMKEKGDIPEGYSVSREKKERFSLILESASTNQTSMYLCASTTLAGPVGPYNSPLHFGNGTRLTVT.